This entry lists 12 T cell receptor beta chains sequenced from one sample in a study of early T cells in non-severe SARS-CoV-2 infection. A single record per CDR3 protein comes from TCRdb applying MiXCR to the 5' RACE reads. This table holds roughly 30,000 distinct CDR3 sequences, 4.5% to 5% found once. Source material: whole blood. The receptors come from an adult who was a healthcare worker with PCR-confirmed SARS-CoV-2 infection or an uninfected control (not recorded which).

The V call is TRBV10-2, the J call TRBJ1-1; no clear D gene. Germline V gives CDR1 WSHSY, CDR2 SAAADI. V lost 8 bases to trimming and J lost 2 bases, with 6 bases between them. The CDR3 is 11 residues long. Written as DNA, the CDR3 is TGCGCCAGCTCTGGTAACACTGAAGCTTTCTTT. Amino acids: CASSGNTEAFF.

As regards this clonotype: A much larger clone sits a single nucleotide away, making a read error possible. Since the CDR3 does not end with the conserved phenylalanine or tryptophan, this likely comes from a read error. The chain links TRBV5-1 to TRBJ2-7; 9 bases align to TRBD2. V trimming: 4 bases; J trimming: 3 bases; junction bases outside the gene matches: 5. CDR1 is SGHRS and CDR2 is YFSETQ in the germline V gene. This CDR3 comprises 14 residues. The chain's CDR3 is CASSPVAGVYEQYI. The CDR3 DNA reads TGCGCCAGCAGCCCTGTAGCGGGAGTCTACGAGCAGTACATC.

This clonotype was detected a few times. The gene calls are TRBV13 and TRBJ2-7; 8 nucleotides line up with TRBD1. Germline lookup yields CDR1 PRHDT and CDR2 FYEKMQ (reference sequence). V trimming: 6 bases; J trimming: 4 bases; junction bases outside the gene matches: 8. The CDR3 consists of 14 residues. The CDR3 nucleotides read TGTGCCAGCAGTCCCCGGACAGGGAGTTACGAGCAGTACTTC. Residues: CASSPRTGSYEQYF.

This sequence joins TRBV7-8 and TRBJ1-6; weak D call: TRBD1 (6 bases). This CDR3 is built from 16 residues. Trimming removed 1 base from V and 4 bases from J, with 11 bases in between. CDR1 and CDR2 (germline): SGHVS, FQNEAQ. CDR3 bases: TGTGCCAGCAGCTTAGAAGGACAGATATATAATTCACCCCTCCACTTT. Translated: CASSLEGQIYNSPLHF.

This sequence joins TRBV3-1 and TRBJ2-5; D assignment may be TRBD1 or TRBD2 (6 bases each). Trimming removed 4 bases from V and 2 bases from J, with 14 bases in between. CDR1 is LGHDT and CDR2 is YNNKEL in the germline V gene (reference sequence). This CDR3 is 15 amino acids long. CDR3 sequence: CASSPGAGRQETQYF. CDR3 coding DNA: TGTGCCAGCAGCCCGGGGGCGGGGCGGCAAGAGACCCAGTACTTC.

This clonotype was detected ten times or more. The V gene is TRBV7-2, the J gene TRBJ2-7; no clear D. The CDR3 length is 12 residues. V lost 5 bases and J 3 bases, leaving 8 bases between the germline ends. Germline-derived CDR1 and CDR2 are SGHTA and FQGNSA. CDR3 loop: CASSPDGYEQYF. DNA for the CDR3: TGTGCCAGCAGCCCGGACGGCTACGAGCAGTACTTC.

Worth noting for this clonotype: A much larger clone lies one base from this, so it may be a read error. The rearrangement uses TRBV15 and TRBJ2-1; 7 bases are a match to TRBD2. Germline V CDR1 and CDR2: LNHNV, YYDKDF (reference sequence). The CDR3 has 14 residues. Here the CDR3 DNA reads TGTGTCACCAGCACCTGGGGGGGCTACAATGAGCAGTTCTTC. Translation: CVTSTWGGYNEQFF.

This clonotype was seen ten or more times. This chain joins TRBV7-2 and TRBJ1-4, with D possibly being TRBD1 (5 bases). Trimming pared 2 bases from V and 7 bases from J, leaving 17 bases between. Per the germline V gene, CDR1 is SGHTA and CDR2 is FQGNSA. This CDR3 has 16 amino acids. The CDR3 nucleotides are TGTGCCAGCAGCTTACGGCCGGGACGTCCTAGTGAAAAACTGTTTTTT. Its translation: CASSLRPGRPSEKLFF.

At least ten counts were recorded for this clonotype. The chain uses TRBV9 and TRBJ2-1, with 9 bases that match TRBD2. V shed 2 bases and J 0 bases; nucleotides not matched to a gene: 3. Germline V CDR1 and CDR2: SGDLS, YYNGEE. The CDR3 is made up of 16 amino acids. The CDR3 reads CASSVSGGVSYNEQFF. The CDR3 DNA reads TGTGCCAGCAGCGTTAGCGGGGGTGTCTCCTACAATGAGCAGTTCTTC.

This clonotype was recorded at least ten times. The genes are TRBV5-1 and TRBJ2-7; 14 bases are a match to TRBD2. The V and J ends lost 4 bases and 6 bases, in that order; junction bases with no gene match: 6. Germline V gene sequence: CDR1 SGHRS, CDR2 YFSETQ. The CDR3 contains 15 residues. CDR3 nucleotides: TGCGCCAGCAGCGCCCGACTAGCGGGAGGGGGCGAGCAGTACTTC. Its translation: CASSARLAGGGEQYF. Variable domain in full (rest from reference TRBV5-1 and TRBJ2-7): KAGVTQTPRYLIKTRGQQVTLSCSPISGHRSVSWYQQTPGQGLQFLFEYFSETQRNKGNFPGRFSGRQFSNSRSEMNVSTLELGDSALYLCASSARLAGGGEQYFGPGTRLTVT.

This clonotype was counted at least ten times. The gene calls are TRBV18 and TRBJ2-2; no clear D gene. The germline V gene encodes CDR1 KGHSH and CDR2 LQKENI. V was clipped by 3 bases and J by 6 bases, with 5 bases between them. The CDR3 contains 12 residues. The CDR3, as DNA: TGTGCCAGCTCACCGGGCGCCGGGGAGCTGTTTTTT. Translating gives CASSPGAGELFF.

The chain employs TRBV14 and TRBJ2-3, with D unclear. Germline V gene sequence: CDR1 SGHDN, CDR2 FVKESK. This CDR3 has 13 residues. The V gene lost 0 bases and the J gene lost 2 bases, with 3 bases spanning the gap. In DNA form, the CDR3 reads TGTGCCAGCAGCCAAGATTACACAGATACGCAGTATTTT. Translation: CASSQDYTDTQYF.